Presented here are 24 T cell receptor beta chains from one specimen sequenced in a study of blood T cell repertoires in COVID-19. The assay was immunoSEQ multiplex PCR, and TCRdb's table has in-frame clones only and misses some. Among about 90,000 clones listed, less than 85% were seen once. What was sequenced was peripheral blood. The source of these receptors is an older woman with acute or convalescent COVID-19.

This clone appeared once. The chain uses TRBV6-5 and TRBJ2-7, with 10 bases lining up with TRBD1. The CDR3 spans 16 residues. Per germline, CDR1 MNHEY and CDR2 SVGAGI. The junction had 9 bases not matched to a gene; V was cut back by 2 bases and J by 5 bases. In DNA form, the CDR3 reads TGTGCCAGCAGTTACGGGACCGGGACAGGGGCAAACGAGCAGTACTTC. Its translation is CASSYGTGTGANEQYF.

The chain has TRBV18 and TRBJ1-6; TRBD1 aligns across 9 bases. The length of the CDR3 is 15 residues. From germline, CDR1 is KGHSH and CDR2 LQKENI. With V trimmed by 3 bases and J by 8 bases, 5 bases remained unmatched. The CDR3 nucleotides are TGTGCCAGCTCACCCGCGACAGGGGGGGATTCACCCCTCCACTTT. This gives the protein CASSPATGGDSPLHF.

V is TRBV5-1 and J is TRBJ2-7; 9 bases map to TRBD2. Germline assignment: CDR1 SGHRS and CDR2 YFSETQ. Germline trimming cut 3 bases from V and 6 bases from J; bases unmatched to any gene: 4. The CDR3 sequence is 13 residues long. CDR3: CASSWTSVGEQYF. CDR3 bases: TGCGCCAGCAGCTGGACTAGCGTGGGCGAGCAGTACTTC. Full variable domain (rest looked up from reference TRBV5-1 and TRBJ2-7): KAGVTQTPRYLIKTRGQQVTLSCSPISGHRSVSWYQQTPGQGLQFLFEYFSETQRNKGNFPGRFSGRQFSNSRSEMNVSTLELGDSALYLCASSWTSVGEQYFGPGTRLTVT.

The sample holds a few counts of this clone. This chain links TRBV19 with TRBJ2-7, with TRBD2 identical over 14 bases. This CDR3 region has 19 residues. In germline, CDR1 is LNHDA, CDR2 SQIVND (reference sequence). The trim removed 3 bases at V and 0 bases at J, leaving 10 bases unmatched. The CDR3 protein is CASSIPGTSGSASSYEQYF. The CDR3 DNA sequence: TGTGCCAGTAGTATCCCCGGGACTAGCGGGAGTGCGAGCTCCTACGAGCAGTACTTC.

This CDR3 reads CASSLEGNSPLHF. In nucleotides, the CDR3 is TGTGCCAGCAGCCTGGAGGGGAATTCACCCCTCCACTTT. The genes are TRBV3-1 (or the pseudogene TRBV3-2) and TRBJ1-6, with D perhaps TRBD1 (5 bases). The germline V gene encodes CDR1 LGHDT and CDR2 YNNKEL (reference sequence). The germline V and J ends were trimmed by 4 bases and 7 bases, with 8 bases remaining between them. The CDR3 loop spans 13 amino acids.

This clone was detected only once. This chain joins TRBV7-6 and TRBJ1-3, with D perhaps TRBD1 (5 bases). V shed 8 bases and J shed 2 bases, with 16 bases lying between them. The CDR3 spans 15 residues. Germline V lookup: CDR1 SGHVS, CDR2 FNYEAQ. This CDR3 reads CASSFGGDPGNTIYF. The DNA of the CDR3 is TGTGCCAGCTCCTTCGGAGGGGACCCTGGAAACACCATATATTTT.

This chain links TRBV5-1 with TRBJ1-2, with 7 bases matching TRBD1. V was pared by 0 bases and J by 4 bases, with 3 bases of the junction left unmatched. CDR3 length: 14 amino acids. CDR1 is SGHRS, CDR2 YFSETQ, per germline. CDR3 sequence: CASSLEGGPYGYTF. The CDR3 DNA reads TGCGCCAGCAGCTTGGAAGGGGGCCCCTATGGCTACACCTTC.

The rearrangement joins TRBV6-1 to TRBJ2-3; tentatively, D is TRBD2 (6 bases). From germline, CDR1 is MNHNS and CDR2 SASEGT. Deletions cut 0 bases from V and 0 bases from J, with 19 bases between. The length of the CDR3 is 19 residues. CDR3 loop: CASSEAVGGTYSSTDTQYF. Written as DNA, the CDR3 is TGTGCCAGCAGTGAAGCGGTTGGGGGGACTTACTCTAGCACAGATACGCAGTATTTT.

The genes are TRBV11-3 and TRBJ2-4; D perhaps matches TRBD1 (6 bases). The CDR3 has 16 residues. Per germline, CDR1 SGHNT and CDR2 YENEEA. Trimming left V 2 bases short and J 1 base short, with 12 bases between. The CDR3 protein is CASSLTKGVAKNIQYF. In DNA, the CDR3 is TGTGCCAGCAGCTTAACTAAGGGGGTCGCCAAAAACATTCAGTACTTC.

The DNA for the CDR3 is TGCGCCAGCAGCTTGAGGGAGAGGTCACAGGGAGCGAACACCGGGGAGCTGTTTTTT. It translates to CASSLRERSQGANTGELFF. The rearrangement uses TRBV5-1 and TRBJ2-2; D possibly corresponds to TRBD1 (6 bases). The CDR3 loop spans 19 amino acids. V was clipped by 1 base and J by 0 bases, with 19 bases between them. Germline V gene data show CDR1 as SGHRS and CDR2 as YFSETQ.

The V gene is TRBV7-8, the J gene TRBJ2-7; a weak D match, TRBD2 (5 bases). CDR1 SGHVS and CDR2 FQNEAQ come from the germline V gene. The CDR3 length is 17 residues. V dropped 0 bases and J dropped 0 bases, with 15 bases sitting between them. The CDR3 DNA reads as TGTGCCAGCAGCTTAGCCTTGTCGCGAACTAGCTCCTACGAGCAGTACTTC. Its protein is CASSLALSRTSSYEQYF.

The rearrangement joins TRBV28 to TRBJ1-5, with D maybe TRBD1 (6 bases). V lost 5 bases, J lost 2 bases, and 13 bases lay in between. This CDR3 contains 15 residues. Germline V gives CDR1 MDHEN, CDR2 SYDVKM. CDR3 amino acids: CASSPQGVGNQPQHF. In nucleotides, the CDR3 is TGTGCCAGCAGTCCACAGGGTGTAGGCAATCAGCCCCAGCATTTT.

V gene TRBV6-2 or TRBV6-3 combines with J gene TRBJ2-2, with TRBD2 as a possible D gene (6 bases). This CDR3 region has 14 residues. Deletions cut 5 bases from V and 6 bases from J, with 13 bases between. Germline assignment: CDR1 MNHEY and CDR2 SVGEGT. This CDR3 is CASSRPRGSGELFF. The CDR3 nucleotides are TGTGCCAGCAGTCGACCCCGGGGGTCCGGGGAGCTGTTTTTT.

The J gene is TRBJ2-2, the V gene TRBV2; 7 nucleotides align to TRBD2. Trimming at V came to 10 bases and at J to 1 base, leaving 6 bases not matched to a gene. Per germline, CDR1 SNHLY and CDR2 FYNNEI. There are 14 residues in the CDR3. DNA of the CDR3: TGTGCCACCCAGCGGGACCGGAACACCGGGGAGCTGTTTTTT. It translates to CATQRDRNTGELFF.

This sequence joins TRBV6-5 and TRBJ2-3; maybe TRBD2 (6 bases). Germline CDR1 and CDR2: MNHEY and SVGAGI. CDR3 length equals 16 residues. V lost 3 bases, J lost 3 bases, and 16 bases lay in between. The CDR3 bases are TGTGCCAGCAGTTATCACGGGGGAGAGGGAACAGATACGCAGTATTTT. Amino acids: CASSYHGGEGTDTQYF.

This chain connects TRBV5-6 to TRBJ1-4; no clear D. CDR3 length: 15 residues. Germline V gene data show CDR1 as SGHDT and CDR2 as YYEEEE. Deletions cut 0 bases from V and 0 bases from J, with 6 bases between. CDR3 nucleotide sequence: TGTGCCAGCAGCTTGGCCGGGACAACTAATGAAAAACTGTTTTTT. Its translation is CASSLAGTTNEKLFF.

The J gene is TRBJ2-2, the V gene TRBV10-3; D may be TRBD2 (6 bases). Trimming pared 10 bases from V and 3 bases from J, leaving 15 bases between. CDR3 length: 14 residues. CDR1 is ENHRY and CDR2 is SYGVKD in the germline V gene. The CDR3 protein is CATGGAVDTGELFF. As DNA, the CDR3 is TGTGCCACCGGCGGGGCTGTTGACACCGGGGAGCTGTTTTTT.

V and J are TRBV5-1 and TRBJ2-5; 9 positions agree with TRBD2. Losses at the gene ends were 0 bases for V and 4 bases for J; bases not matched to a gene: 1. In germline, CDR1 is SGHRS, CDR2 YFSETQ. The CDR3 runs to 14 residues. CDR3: CASSLGTSAETQYF. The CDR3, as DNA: TGCGCCAGCAGCTTGGGGACTAGCGCAGAGACCCAGTACTTC.

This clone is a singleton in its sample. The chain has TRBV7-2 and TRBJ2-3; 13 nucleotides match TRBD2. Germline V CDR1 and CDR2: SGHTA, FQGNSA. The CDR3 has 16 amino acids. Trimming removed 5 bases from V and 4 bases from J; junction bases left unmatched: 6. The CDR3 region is CASSTRLAGGADTQYF. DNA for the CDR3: TGTGCCAGCAGCACCCGACTAGCGGGGGGAGCAGATACGCAGTATTTT.

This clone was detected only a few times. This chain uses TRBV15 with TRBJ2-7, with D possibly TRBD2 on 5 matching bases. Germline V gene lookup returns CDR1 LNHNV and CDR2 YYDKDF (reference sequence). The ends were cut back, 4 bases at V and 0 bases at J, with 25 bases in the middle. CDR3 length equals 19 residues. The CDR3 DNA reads TGTGCCACCAGCATGAGCCTGCGGATCGCTACGGGGTACTCCTACGAGCAGTACTTC. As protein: CATSMSLRIATGYSYEQYF.

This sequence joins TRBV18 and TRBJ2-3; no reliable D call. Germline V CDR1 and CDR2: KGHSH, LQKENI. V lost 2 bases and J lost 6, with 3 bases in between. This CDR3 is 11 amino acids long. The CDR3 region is CASSPSDTQYF. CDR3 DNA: TGTGCCAGCTCACCATCGGATACGCAGTATTTT.

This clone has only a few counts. The CDR3 sequence is CASSRTDNYGYTF. The CDR3 DNA reads TGTGCCAGCAGTCGGACAGACAACTATGGCTACACCTTC. The chain is built from TRBV12-3 or TRBV12-4 and TRBJ1-2; a weak D match, TRBD1 (6 bases). The germline V and J ends were trimmed by 5 bases and 2 bases, with 9 bases remaining between them. There are 13 residues in the CDR3.

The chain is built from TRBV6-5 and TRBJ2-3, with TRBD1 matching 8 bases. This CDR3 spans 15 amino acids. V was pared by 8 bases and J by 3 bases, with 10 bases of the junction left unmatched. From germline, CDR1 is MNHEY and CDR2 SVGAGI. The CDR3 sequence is CASGIQGGPTDTQYF. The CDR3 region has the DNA TGTGCCAGCGGAATACAGGGGGGCCCAACAGATACGCAGTATTTT.

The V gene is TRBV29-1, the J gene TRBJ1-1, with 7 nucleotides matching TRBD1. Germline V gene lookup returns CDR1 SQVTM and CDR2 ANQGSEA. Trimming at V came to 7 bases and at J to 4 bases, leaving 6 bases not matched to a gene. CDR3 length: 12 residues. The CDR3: CSGVRGSTEAFF. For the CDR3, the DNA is TGCAGCGGTGTCAGGGGGAGCACTGAAGCTTTCTTT. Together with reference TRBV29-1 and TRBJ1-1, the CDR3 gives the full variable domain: SAVISQKPSRDICQRGTSLTIQCQVDSQVTMMFWYRQQPGQSLTLIATANQGSEATYESGFVIDKFPISRPNLTFSTLTVSNMSPEDSSIYLCSGVRGSTEAFFGQGTRLTVV.